This T cell receptor beta chain originates from a study of blood T cell repertoires in COVID-19. Study context: Samples representing acute and convalescent COVID-19 were sourced from the United States, Italy and Spain.

V lost 4 bases, J lost 2 bases, and 5 bases stayed unmatched. There are 15 residues in the CDR3. Germline CDR1 and CDR2: SEHNR and FQNEAQ (reference sequence). Generated by immunoSEQ multiplex PCR, the TCRdb table keeps only in-frame clones and is missing some. The table records 200,000 to 250,000 clones, 80% to 90% of them present only once. Seattle enrolled patients during active infection and tracked them longitudinally. This receptor was identified in a man aged 50 to 60 with COVID-19, enrolled during active disease. Sample: peripheral blood. The genes are TRBV7-9 and TRBJ2-7; 10 bases map to TRBD1. The CDR3 DNA sequence: TGTGCCAGCAGCTCCACAGACAGGGGGCCCTACGAGCAGTACTTC. This codes for CASSSTDRGPYEQYF.